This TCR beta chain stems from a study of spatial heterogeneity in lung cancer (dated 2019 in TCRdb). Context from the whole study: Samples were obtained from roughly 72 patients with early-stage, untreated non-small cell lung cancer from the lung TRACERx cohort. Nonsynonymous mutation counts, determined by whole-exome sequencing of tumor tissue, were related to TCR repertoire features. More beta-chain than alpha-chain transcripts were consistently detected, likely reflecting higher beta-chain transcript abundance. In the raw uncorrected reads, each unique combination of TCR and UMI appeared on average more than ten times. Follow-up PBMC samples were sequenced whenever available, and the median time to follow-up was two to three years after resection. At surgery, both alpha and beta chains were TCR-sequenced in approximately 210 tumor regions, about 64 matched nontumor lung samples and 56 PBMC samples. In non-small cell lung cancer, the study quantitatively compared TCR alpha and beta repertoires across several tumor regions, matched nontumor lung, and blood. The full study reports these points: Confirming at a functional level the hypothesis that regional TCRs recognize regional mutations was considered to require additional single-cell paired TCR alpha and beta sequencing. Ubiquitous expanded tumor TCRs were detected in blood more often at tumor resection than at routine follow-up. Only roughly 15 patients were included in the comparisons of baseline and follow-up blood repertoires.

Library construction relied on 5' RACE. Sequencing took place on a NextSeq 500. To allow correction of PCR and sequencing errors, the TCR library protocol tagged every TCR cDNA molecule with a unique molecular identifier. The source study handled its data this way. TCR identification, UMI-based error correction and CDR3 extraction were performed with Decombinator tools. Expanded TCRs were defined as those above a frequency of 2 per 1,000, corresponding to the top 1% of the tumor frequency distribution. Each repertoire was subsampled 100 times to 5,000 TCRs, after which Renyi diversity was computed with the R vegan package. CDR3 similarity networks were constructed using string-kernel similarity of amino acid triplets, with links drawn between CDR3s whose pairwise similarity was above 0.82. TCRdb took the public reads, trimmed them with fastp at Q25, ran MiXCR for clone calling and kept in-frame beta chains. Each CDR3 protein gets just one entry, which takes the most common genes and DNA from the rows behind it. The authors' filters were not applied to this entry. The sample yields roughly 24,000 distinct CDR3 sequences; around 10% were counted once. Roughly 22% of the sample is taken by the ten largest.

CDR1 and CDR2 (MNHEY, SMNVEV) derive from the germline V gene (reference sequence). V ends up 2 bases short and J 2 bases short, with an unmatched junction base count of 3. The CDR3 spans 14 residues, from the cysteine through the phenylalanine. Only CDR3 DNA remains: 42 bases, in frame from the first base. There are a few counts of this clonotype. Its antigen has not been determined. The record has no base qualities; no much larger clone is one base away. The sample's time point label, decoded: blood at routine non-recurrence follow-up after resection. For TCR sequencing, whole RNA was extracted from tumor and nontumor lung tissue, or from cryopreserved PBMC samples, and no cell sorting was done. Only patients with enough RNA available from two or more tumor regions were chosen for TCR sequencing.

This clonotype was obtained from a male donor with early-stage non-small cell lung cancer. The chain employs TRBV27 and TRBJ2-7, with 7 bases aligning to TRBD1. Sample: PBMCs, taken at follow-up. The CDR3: CASSLLQGAYEQYF. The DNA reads TGTGCCAGCAGTTTACTGCAGGGGGCCTACGAGCAGTACTTC.